These 29 T cell receptor beta chains share one sample of origin, sequenced in a study of T cells in Graves' hyperthyroidism and ophthalmopathy. It was RNA transcripts that yielded the amplified TCR beta CDR3 regions. The HTBI primer set was used in a first-round RT-PCR of the TCR CDR3. Each CDR3 protein gets one entry after TCRdb re-called the multiplex PCR reads with MiXCR. The data hold approximately 740,000 distinct CDR3 sequences, with around 15% observed a single time. The source material was blood. These receptors originate from a woman younger than 35 with Graves' hyperthyroidism.

This clonotype occurred many times. V and J are TRBV9 and TRBJ2-1; 9 bases agree with TRBD2. The CDR3 runs to 18 residues. V was pared by 2 bases and J by 2 bases, with 11 bases of the junction left unmatched. The V gene's germline CDR1 is SGDLS and CDR2 YYNGEE. The CDR3 bases are TGTGCCAGCAGCGTTCAAAGCGGGAGGCCCGTCACCTACAATGAGCAGTTCTTC. Protein sequence: CASSVQSGRPVTYNEQFF.

The V call is TRBV19, the J call TRBJ1-2; D call uncertain. Deletions cut 4 bases from V and 8 bases from J, with 14 bases between. In germline, CDR1 is LNHDA, CDR2 SQIVND (reference sequence). The CDR3 covers 13 residues. The CDR3 DNA follows: TGTGCCAGTAGTAAGAACAAGATGGGGGGCTACACCTTC. As protein: CASSKNKMGGYTF.

This clonotype came up a few times. V gene TRBV9 combines with J gene TRBJ2-7; D may be TRBD1 (6 bases). V dropped 2 bases and J dropped 0 bases, with 12 bases sitting between them. CDR1 is SGDLS, CDR2 YYNGEE, per germline. This CDR3 region has 15 residues. CDR3 nucleotides: TGTGCCAGCAGCGTGACAGGTTTAAGCTCCTACGAGCAGTACTTC. This encodes CASSVTGLSSYEQYF.

This clonotype was seen more than once but under ten times. CDR3 sequence (DNA): TGCAGTGCTAGGACTAGCGGGATGGGCTACGAGCAGTACTTC. Its protein is CSARTSGMGYEQYF. This sequence joins TRBV20-1 and TRBJ2-7; 11 bases are shared with TRBD2. This CDR3 is 14 amino acids long. In germline, CDR1 is DFQATT, CDR2 SNEGSKA (reference sequence). V dropped 3 bases and J dropped 3; count of bases not matched to a gene: 4.

This clonotype was seen at least ten times. CDR3 amino acids: CASSLWDTAVETQYF. The CDR3 DNA is TGTGCCAGCAGCCTTTGGGACACAGCGGTGGAGACCCAGTACTTC. The chain recombines TRBV3-1 with TRBJ2-5; tentative D call: TRBD1 (6 bases). V lost 4 bases, J lost 5 bases, and 17 bases lay in between. In germline, CDR1 is LGHDT, CDR2 YNNKEL (reference sequence). The CDR3 has 15 residues.

This clonotype was detected ten times or more. The chain uses TRBV7-9 and TRBJ2-7, with 9 bases aligning to TRBD2. The CDR3 runs to 18 residues. V was clipped by 2 bases and J by 5 bases; unmatched bases: 16. Germline V lookup: CDR1 SEHNR, CDR2 FQNEAQ (reference sequence). CDR3 protein: CASSLSLLGGRGPDEQYF. CDR3 DNA sequence: TGTGCCAGCAGCTTATCCCTCTTGGGCGGGAGGGGCCCGGACGAGCAGTACTTC.

At least ten counts were recorded for this clonotype. The V and J genes are TRBV5-8 and TRBJ1-5; D unclear. Germline V gene data show CDR1 as SGHTS and CDR2 as YDEGEE. There are 16 residues in the CDR3. Trimming left V 3 bases short and J 0 bases short, with 13 bases between. CDR3 sequence reads: CASSSPDTYSNQPQHF. DNA for the CDR3: TGTGCCAGCAGCTCGCCCGACACCTATAGCAATCAGCCCCAGCATTTT.

The rearrangement links TRBV24-1 to TRBJ2-2, with D uncertain. Trimming stripped 0 bases from V and 6 bases from J, with 7 bases between. CDR3 length: 14 residues. CDR1 KGHDR and CDR2 SFDVKD come from the germline V gene. The CDR3 here is CATSDLPRPGELFF. CDR3 in DNA: TGTGCCACCAGTGATTTGCCCCGTCCCGGGGAGCTGTTTTTT.

J is TRBJ1-2 and V is TRBV4-2; 11 nucleotides align to TRBD1. This CDR3 contains 17 residues. The germline V gene encodes CDR1 LGHNA and CDR2 YNFKEQ. Losses at the gene ends were 2 bases for V and 4 bases for J; bases not matched to a gene: 9. The CDR3 sequence is CASSQRGQGGFGYGYTF. DNA for the CDR3: TGTGCCAGCAGCCAACGGGGACAGGGGGGTTTCGGCTATGGCTACACCTTC.

This clonotype was counted many times. V usage is TRBV4-1 and J usage is TRBJ1-1; no reliable D call. This CDR3 spans 18 amino acids. CDR1 is MGHRA and CDR2 is YSYEKL in the germline V gene. Trimming removed 1 base from V and 0 bases from J, with 18 bases in between. Here the CDR3 DNA reads TGCGCCAGCAGCCAAGGCTATACGGTTCGGGATGTGAACACTGAAGCTTTCTTT. It yields the protein CASSQGYTVRDVNTEAFF.

This clonotype was observed at least ten times. V and J are TRBV2 and TRBJ1-5; D is unresolved. V was shortened by 1 base and J by 5 bases, with 12 bases between the two germline ends. The CDR3 is 15 residues long. Germline values: CDR1 SNHLY, CDR2 FYNNEI. The CDR3 DNA sequence: TGTGCCAGCAGTGAAGGTTACAATAGTTATCAGCCCCAGCATTTT. This gives the protein CASSEGYNSYQPQHF.

This clonotype was recorded a few times. The gene calls are TRBV28 and TRBJ2-4, with D unclear. Germline lookup yields CDR1 MDHEN and CDR2 SYDVKM. The CDR3 consists of 16 residues. V shed 5 bases and J shed 0 bases, with 14 bases lying between them. CDR3 DNA sequence: TGTGCCAGCAGTGAGCTCAGCGAGCTAGCCAAAAACATTCAGTACTTC. Protein product: CASSELSELAKNIQYF.

This chain joins TRBV11-3 and TRBJ1-4; D is perhaps TRBD1 (5 bases). Germline CDR1 and CDR2: SGHNT and YENEEA. Trimming left V 1 base short and J 8 bases short, with 11 bases between. The CDR3 runs 14 residues. The CDR3: CASSLGQGDEKLFF. The CDR3 region has the DNA TGTGCCAGCAGCTTAGGCCAGGGAGACGAAAAACTGTTTTTT.

This clonotype was counted ten times or more. The chain employs TRBV9 and TRBJ2-3, with D possibly being TRBD2 (5 bases). The germline V gene has CDR1 SGDLS and CDR2 YYNGEE. V was clipped by 1 base and J by 2 bases, with 14 bases between them. The CDR3 spans 16 residues. The CDR3 loop reads CASSVRSGDYTDTQYF. CDR3 bases: TGTGCCAGCAGCGTACGAAGCGGAGACTACACAGATACGCAGTATTTT. Drawing the rest from reference TRBV9 and TRBJ2-3, the complete variable domain is DSGVTQTPKHLITATGQRVTLRCSPRSGDLSVYWYQQSLDQGLQFLIQYYNGEERAKGNILERFSAQQFPDLHSELNLSSLELGDSALYFCASSVRSGDYTDTQYFGPGTRLTVL.

This clonotype has a count of ten or more. The V gene is TRBV27, the J gene TRBJ1-1, with D tentatively TRBD1 (5 bases). Looked up from germline, CDR1 is MNHEY and CDR2 is SMNVEV (reference sequence). This CDR3 has 15 residues. V dropped 3 bases and J dropped 5 bases, with 16 bases sitting between them. The CDR3 DNA is TGTGCCAGCAGTTTGGGGGGATGGGGTGGGACTGAAGCTTTCTTT. It codes for CASSLGGWGGTEAFF.

This clonotype has a handful of counts. The chain couples TRBV20-1 to TRBJ2-1; 11 nucleotides line up with TRBD2. The CDR3 is 15 amino acids. The ends lost 5 bases at V and 8 bases at J; junction bases unmatched: 11. Looked up from germline, CDR1 is DFQATT and CDR2 is SNEGSKA (reference sequence). The CDR3 sequence is CSAWGLAAGNDEQFF. CDR3 nucleotides: TGCAGTGCTTGGGGACTAGCGGCTGGGAACGATGAGCAGTTCTTC.

This clonotype was seen repeatedly, ten times or more. This chain links TRBV11-2 with TRBJ2-7, with D perhaps given as TRBD1 or TRBD2 (6 bases each). The ends were cut back, 6 bases at V and 0 bases at J, with 15 bases in the middle. Germline loops: CDR1 SGHAT, CDR2 FQNNGV. This CDR3 has 15 residues. CDR3 nucleotide sequence: TGTGCCAGCAGTTCGGAGGGGGTAAGCTCCTACGAGCAGTACTTC. As protein: CASSSEGVSSYEQYF. The variable domain in full, completed from reference TRBV11-2 and TRBJ2-7, reads EAGVAQSPRYKIIEKRQSVAFWCNPISGHATLYWYQQILGQGPKLLIQFQNNGVVDDSQLPKDRFSAERLKGVDSTLKIQPAKLEDSAVYLCASSSEGVSSYEQYFGPGTRLTVT.

This clonotype was counted many times. The V call is TRBV20-1, the J call TRBJ2-3; 9 bases agree with TRBD2. CDR3 length equals 16 residues. Germline CDR1 DFQATT, CDR2 SNEGSKA (reference sequence). Losses at the gene ends were 6 bases for V and 5 bases for J; bases not matched to a gene: 15. The CDR3 nucleotides are TGCAGTGCAAGGCCCTGGCGGGAGGGCCGGAAAGATACGCAGTATTTT. Its translation: CSARPWREGRKDTQYF.

This clonotype was seen many times. Here the CDR3 DNA reads TGTGCCTGGGATTTCTACAGGGATGTCACTGAAGCTTTCTTT. Translating it yields CAWDFYRDVTEAFF. This chain links TRBV30 with TRBJ1-1, with D possibly matching TRBD1 (6 bases). With 5 bases removed from V and 4 bases from J, the gap between germline ends came to 17 bases. Germline values: CDR1 GTSNPN, CDR2 SVGIG (reference sequence). The CDR3 runs to 14 residues.

This clonotype was found many times. The chain has TRBV11-2 and TRBJ2-5, with 12 bases matching TRBD2. The CDR3 extends over 17 amino acids. The V and J ends lost 1 base and 5 bases, in that order; junction bases with no gene match: 8. In germline, CDR1 is SGHAT, CDR2 FQNNGV. CDR3 amino acids: CASSLGVLAGGPETQYF. The DNA of the CDR3 is TGTGCCAGCAGCTTAGGAGTACTAGCGGGAGGCCCTGAGACCCAGTACTTC.

This clonotype was counted only a few times. J is TRBJ2-1 and V is TRBV29-1, with 7 positions matching TRBD2. Germline V gene sequence: CDR1 SQVTM, CDR2 ANQGSEA. V shed 7 bases, J shed 1 base, and the junction held 13 bases outside the gene matches. The CDR3 is 16 amino acids. This CDR3 reads CSALLGGRGSYNEQFF. For the CDR3, the DNA is TGCAGCGCTCTTCTGGGCGGGAGAGGGTCCTACAATGAGCAGTTCTTC.

This clonotype was seen ten or more times. The rearrangement uses TRBV6-2 or TRBV6-3 and TRBJ1-5, with D uncertain. Germline V gives CDR1 MNHEY, CDR2 SVGEGT. The CDR3 runs 13 residues. V was pared by 6 bases and J by 3 bases, with 9 bases between. The CDR3 region is CASSRGANQPQHF. The DNA of the CDR3 is TGTGCCAGCAGCCGTGGAGCCAATCAGCCCCAGCATTTT.

The CDR3 here is CASTETGANEQFF. In nucleotides, the CDR3 is TGTGCCAGCACCGAGACAGGGGCGAATGAGCAGTTCTTC. The rearrangement uses TRBV6-2 or TRBV6-3 and TRBJ2-1, with 8 nucleotides matching TRBD1. The germline V gene encodes CDR1 MNHEY and CDR2 SVGEGT. The CDR3 has 13 residues. V lost 7 bases to trimming and J lost 7 bases; unmatched junction nucleotides: 6.

This clonotype has a count of ten or more. The chain joins TRBV24-1 to TRBJ2-3; 9 nucleotides agree with TRBD2. The germline CDR1 and CDR2 sequences are KGHDR and SFDVKD. The CDR3 length is 16 residues. The V gene end was trimmed by 6 bases and the J gene end by 5 bases; junction bases not matched to a gene: 11. DNA of the CDR3: TGTGCCACCAGTCGCTGGGAGGCTAGCGGGATAGATACGCAGTATTTT. It yields the protein CATSRWEASGIDTQYF.

The chain has TRBV6-1 and TRBJ2-7; 8 bases agree with TRBD1. This CDR3 spans 16 amino acids. Germline CDR1 reads MNHNS; CDR2 reads SASEGT. V lost 5 bases to trimming and J lost 1 base; unmatched junction nucleotides: 10. Here the CDR3 reads CASSSTGTGASYEQYF. CDR3 bases: TGTGCCAGCAGTTCCACTGGGACAGGTGCTTCCTACGAGCAGTACTTC.

This clonotype was seen repeatedly, ten times or more. The V and J genes are TRBV7-9 and TRBJ2-1; D is unclear. Trimming shortened V by 10 bases and J by 4 bases, and 14 bases separated the two germline ends. This CDR3 contains 13 residues. Germline lookup yields CDR1 SEHNR and CDR2 FQNEAQ (reference sequence). This CDR3 reads CATQTAQYNEQFF. The CDR3 coding sequence is TGTGCCACCCAGACTGCCCAATACAATGAGCAGTTCTTC.

This clonotype was seen at least ten times. The rearrangement links TRBV3-1 to TRBJ2-1; D not resolved. With 2 bases removed from V and 8 bases from J, the gap between germline ends came to 16 bases. Per germline, CDR1 LGHDT and CDR2 YNNKEL (reference sequence). This CDR3 has 15 amino acids. The DNA for the CDR3 is TGTGCCAGCAGCCAACGACCCCGTCTTGTCGATGAGCAGTTCTTC. Translating gives CASSQRPRLVDEQFF.

This clonotype occurred a few times. The V and J genes are TRBV27 and TRBJ1-4; D is unresolved. CDR1 and CDR2 from the germline V gene are MNHEY and SMNVEV (reference sequence). The CDR3 runs to 16 residues. V lost 5 bases, J lost 2 bases, and 15 bases lay in between. The CDR3 region is CASSLLGRTTNEKLFF. The CDR3 nucleotides read TGTGCCAGCAGTCTCCTCGGACGGACCACTAATGAAAAACTGTTTTTT. Based on the CDR3 plus reference TRBV27 and TRBJ1-4, the full variable domain is EAQVTQNPRYLITVTGKKLTVTCSQNMNHEYMSWYRQDPGLGLRQIYYSMNVEVTDKGDVPEGYKVSRKEKRNFPLILESPSPNQTSLYFCASSLLGRTTNEKLFFGSGTQLSVL.

The rearrangement uses TRBV27 and TRBJ1-5; 7 bases are shared with TRBD1. The trim removed 8 bases at V and 4 bases at J, leaving 14 bases unmatched. Germline CDR1 MNHEY, CDR2 SMNVEV (reference sequence). The CDR3 is 16 residues long. The CDR3 region is CASRRMTTGNNQPQHF. CDR3 sequence (DNA): TGTGCCAGCCGAAGAATGACGACAGGGAATAATCAGCCCCAGCATTTT.